The T cell receptor (beta chain) described here comes from a study of T cells in Graves' hyperthyroidism and ophthalmopathy. General study points: Ophthalmopathy and stable hyperthyroidism were told apart by a 13 V-J model. Peripheral blood also featured most of the thyroid clonotypes expanded above 0.001.

Amplified TCR beta CDR3 regions derived from RNA transcripts. HTBI primers drove first-round RT-PCR of the TCR CDR3. TCRdb itself ran the multiplex PCR reads through MiXCR, one entry per CDR3 protein. The sample shows hundreds of thousands of distinct CDR3 sequences, 20% to 25% of them seen only once. CDR3 length: 15 residues. Germline assignment: CDR1 DFQATT and CDR2 SNEGSKA (reference sequence). The ends were cut back, 4 bases at V and 0 bases at J, with 10 bases in the middle. In regard to this clonotype: Its matching antigen is unknown.

The chain combines TRBV20-1 with TRBJ1-6, with D hard to call. Sequencing was done on a sample of blood. The origin of this receptor is a man aged 25 to 45 with Graves' ophthalmopathy. This chain's CDR3 is CSANQESSYNSPLHF. CDR3 DNA sequence: TGCAGTGCTAACCAGGAGAGCTCCTATAATTCACCCCTCCACTTT.